These T cell receptor beta chains were read from a single sample in a study of blood T cell repertoires in COVID-19. Clones were sequenced by immunoSEQ multiplex PCR, and TCRdb holds only the in-frame ones, with some missing. The sample comprises about 140,000 clones, under 85% of which are singletons, and about 9.3% rests with the top ten. Sequencing was performed on peripheral blood. The receptors were gathered from a woman at least 80 years old in a cohort sampled during active or convalescent COVID-19. The CDR3 runs from the conserved cysteine through the conserved F or W. Each record gives: D gene, V gene, clone size, J gene, CDR3 DNA, CDR3 protein. The D gene is left open where the match is weak. Clone size is given for some rows only: seen once, a few or many times, or a class if the clone is expanded.

NA,TRBV30,NA,TRBJ1-5,TGTGCCTGGAGTGTCAACAGAGATCAGCCCCAGCATTTT,CAWSVNRDQPQHF
NA,TRBV7-7,NA,TRBJ2-5,TGTGCCAGCAGCTTAAAGGGAGGAAGTGGGGAGCAGCAAGAGACCCAGTACTTC,CASSLKGGSGEQQETQYF
NA,TRBV18,NA,TRBJ2-3,TGTGCCAGCTCACCACTGAGACAGAGAGGCACAGATACGCAGTATTTT,CASSPLRQRGTDTQYF
TRBD2,TRBV18,NA,TRBJ2-7,TGTGCCAGCTCACAACCAGGAGGGAGGGGGACTAGCGGGACCGTCTACGAGCAGTACTTC,CASSQPGGRGTSGTVYEQYF
NA,TRBV19,NA,TRBJ1-3,TGTGCCAGTAGTATTGCGGGAAACACCATATATTTT,CASSIAGNTIYF
TRBD1,TRBV6-5,NA,TRBJ1-2,TGTGCCAGCAGTCGCCGGGACAGGGGGTTGAGCGGCTACACCTTC,CASSRRDRGLSGYTF
NA,TRBV4-1,NA,TRBJ1-1,TGCGCCAGCAGACCGGACAGCTTTCCTATGAACACTGAAGCTTTCTTT,CASRPDSFPMNTEAFF
NA,TRBV10-1,NA,TRBJ1-2,TGCGCCAGCAGTGAGGTCGGCAGGGCAGTTAGCTATGGCTACACCTTC,CASSEVGRAVSYGYTF
TRBD2,TRBV28,NA,TRBJ2-4,TGTGCCAGCAGTTTATACGCGGGGGGGGGATCCAAAAACATTCAGTACTTC,CASSLYAGGGSKNIQYF
TRBD2,TRBV7-9,NA,TRBJ2-3,TGTGCCAGCAGCCTATGGACTAGCGGCACAGATACGCAGTATTTT,CASSLWTSGTDTQYF
NA,TRBV28,NA,TRBJ2-5,TGTGCCAGCAGTCGACAGTTTTGGGAGACCCAGTACTTC,CASSRQFWETQYF
NA,TRBV27,NA,TRBJ1-3,TGTGCCAGCAGGAAAGGGGGGGCTGGAAACACCATATATTTT,CASRKGGAGNTIYF
TRBD1,TRBV5-8,NA,TRBJ1-5,TGTGCCAGCAGACCGTCTCGGAGGGGGCTCAGGGAGCCCCAGCATTTT,CASRPSRRGLREPQHF
TRBD1,TRBV7-2,NA,TRBJ2-4,TGTGCCAGCAGCTCGGCTAGAGGACAGGGAGCCAAAAACATTCAGTACTTC,CASSSARGQGAKNIQYF
NA,TRBV3-1/TRBV3-2,NA,TRBJ1-6,TGTGCCAGCAGCCAAGTGCAGAAACCACCCCTCCACTTT,CASSQVQKPPLHF
TRBD1,TRBV5-4,once,TRBJ1-2,TGTGCCAGCAGTACATACAGGGGATCTAACTATGGCTACACCTTC,CASSTYRGSNYGYTF
NA,TRBV5-1,NA,TRBJ1-1,TGCGCCAGCAGCTTGGACGCCAGGGGGAACACTGAAGCTTTCTTT,CASSLDARGNTEAFF
NA,TRBV19,NA,TRBJ2-2,TGTGCCAGTAGTAGTGCAGGGAAAGTCACCGGGGAGCTGTTTTTT,CASSSAGKVTGELFF
TRBD2,TRBV29-1,NA,TRBJ2-3,TGCAGCGTTGAAGATACGCTAGCGGGGGGAATGGGTGATACGCAGTATTTT,CSVEDTLAGGMGDTQYF
TRBD1,TRBV24-1,NA,TRBJ2-1,TGTGCCACCAGTGATACTGGACAGGGGACCTACAATGAGCAGTTCTTC,CATSDTGQGTYNEQFF
NA,TRBV19,NA,TRBJ2-3,TGTGCCAGTAGTCCGCGGGATCTGGGGGCAGATACGCAGTATTTT,CASSPRDLGADTQYF
TRBD1,TRBV5-6,NA,TRBJ2-4,TGTGCCAGCAGCCCCCTCGGACAGGAGGAAAACATTCAGTACTTC,CASSPLGQEENIQYF
NA,TRBV7-9,NA,TRBJ1-2,TGTGCCAGCAGCCCAGTAGACACCTCAAACTATGGCTACACCTTC,CASSPVDTSNYGYTF
NA,TRBV7-3,NA,TRBJ1-5,TGTGCCAGCAGCTCCACAGGGTTAGGGCAGCCCCAGCATTTT,CASSSTGLGQPQHF
TRBD1,TRBV7-2,NA,TRBJ1-1,TGTGCCAGCAGCTTAGGGCAGGGGGCGCGGGGGAACACTGAAGCTTTCTTT,CASSLGQGARGNTEAFF
TRBD2,TRBV3-1/TRBV3-2,NA,TRBJ2-2,TGTGCCAGCAAGGCCTCATGGCGGGGGGCTACCGGGGAGCTGTTTTTT,CASKASWRGATGELFF
TRBD1,TRBV2,once,TRBJ2-5,TGTGCCCGCCAACCGGGACAGGGGGGTACCCAGTACTTC,CARQPGQGGTQYF
NA,TRBV2,NA,TRBJ1-1,TGTGCCAGCAGTGATATGAGAAACACTGAAGCTTTCTTT,CASSDMRNTEAFF
TRBD1,TRBV7-3,NA,TRBJ2-7,TGTGCCAGCAGCTTAAAAACAGGGGAACGAACGTACGAGCAGTACTTC,CASSLKTGERTYEQYF
TRBD1,TRBV5-6,NA,TRBJ1-5,TGTGCCAGCAGCTTGGGCAGGGGGCGAAGTCAGCCCCAGCATTTT,CASSLGRGRSQPQHF
TRBD1,TRBV7-9,NA,TRBJ1-6,TGTGCCAGCAGCTTATGGACAGGCCATAATTCACCCCTCCACTTT,CASSLWTGHNSPLHF
NA,TRBV9,once,TRBJ2-5,TGTGCCAGCAGCGTTGGCCCCAGGGAGACCCAGTACTTC,CASSVGPRETQYF
NA,TRBV7-9,many,TRBJ1-1,TGTGCCAGCAGCTTGGTTGCAGGTCCTGAAGCTTTCTTT,CASSLVAGPEAFF
NA,TRBV5-1,NA,TRBJ2-1,TGCGCCAGCAGCTTAAGAGCAATGGGGCAGGCTGAGCAGTTCTTC,CASSLRAMGQAEQFF
TRBD1,TRBV7-2,once,TRBJ1-1,TGTGCCAGCAGCTTCCAGACAGGGGTTCTAGACACTGAAGCTTTCTTT,CASSFQTGVLDTEAFF
TRBD1,TRBV27,NA,TRBJ1-2,TGTGCCAGCACCTCCGGGGACAGGGGTTTCGGTTACACCTTC,CASTSGDRGFGYTF
TRBD2,TRBV27,NA,TRBJ2-5,TGTGCCAGCAAGGGCGGGGGGGCCGTAGAGACCCAGTACTTC,CASKGGGAVETQYF
NA,TRBV6-2/TRBV6-3,NA,TRBJ2-3,TGTGCCAGCAGTTACTACCCTGCTAGGCGCGTCCCAGATACGCAGTATTTT,CASSYYPARRVPDTQYF
TRBD1,TRBV6-6,few,TRBJ2-3,TGTGCCAGCAGCCCCCGCGGGACAGGACCACGGGATACGCAGTATTTT,CASSPRGTGPRDTQYF
NA,TRBV19,NA,TRBJ1-5,TGTGCCAGTAGTATAGGGCAACAGTACAATCAGCCCCAGCATTTT,CASSIGQQYNQPQHF
NA,TRBV6-5,NA,TRBJ1-3,TGTGCCAGCAGCCCGACAGACAACTCTGGAAACACCATATATTTT,CASSPTDNSGNTIYF
NA,TRBV3-1/TRBV3-2,NA,TRBJ2-1,TGTGCCAGCAGCCAAGGGACTTACAATGAGCAGTTCTTC,CASSQGTYNEQFF
NA,TRBV5-1,NA,TRBJ2-6,TGCGCCAGCAGCTCCGGGACATACGGGGACGTCCTGACTTTC,CASSSGTYGDVLTF
NA,TRBV2,NA,TRBJ2-1,TGTGCCAGCAGTGAGGGGCACCTGTGGGGTGAGCAGTTCTTC,CASSEGHLWGEQFF
NA,TRBV5-1,few,TRBJ1-6,TGCGCCAGCAGCTTGACGGAGTCAGGAGGCTCACCCCTCCACTTT,CASSLTESGGSPLHF
NA,TRBV7-2,NA,TRBJ2-5,TGTGCCAGCAGCTTAGTATCGACTAACTACCAAGAGACCCAGTACTTC,CASSLVSTNYQETQYF
TRBD1,TRBV5-1,NA,TRBJ1-1,TGCGCCAGCAGGCCGGGACAGGGGATCACTGAAGCTTTCTTT,CASRPGQGITEAFF
NA,TRBV28,NA,TRBJ1-2,TGTGCCAGCAGGGACACATTTAACTATGGCTACACCTTC,CASRDTFNYGYTF
NA,TRBV4-1,NA,TRBJ2-3,TGCGCCAGCAGCCACCATTTAGCCGTCGGAGATACGCAGTATTTT,CASSHHLAVGDTQYF
NA,TRBV7-2,NA,TRBJ2-1,TGTGCCAGCAGCTTAGGCGGGGGCCCTTACAATGAGCAGTTCTTC,CASSLGGGPYNEQFF
NA,TRBV2,NA,TRBJ2-1,TGTGCCAGCAGTGAGCCCGGGAACAATGAGCAGTTCTTC,CASSEPGNNEQFF
NA,TRBV7-9,NA,TRBJ1-2,TGTGCCAGCAGCATCCGGGACTTAAACTATGGCTACACCTTC,CASSIRDLNYGYTF
NA,TRBV6-5,NA,TRBJ1-2,TGTGCCAGCAGTTACTCTCGAGCGTATGGCTACACCTTC,CASSYSRAYGYTF
NA,TRBV4-2,NA,TRBJ2-1,TGTGCCAGCAACTTCGGGGGACTCCACAATGAGCAGTTCTTC,CASNFGGLHNEQFF
TRBD1,TRBV6-5,once,TRBJ1-5,TGTGCCAGCAGTTATCGAGGGGGCGGCAATCAGCCCCAGCATTTT,CASSYRGGGNQPQHF
NA,TRBV5-1,NA,TRBJ1-1,TGCGCCAGCAGCTTGGGGGGCCCTGAAGCTTTCTTT,CASSLGGPEAFF
NA,TRBV6-2/TRBV6-3,NA,TRBJ2-3,TGTGCCAGCAGTTACCCCCTTCAGGGCAAGCCAGATACGCAGTATTTT,CASSYPLQGKPDTQYF
TRBD2,TRBV7-9,few,TRBJ2-1,TGTGCCAGCAGCATTCTAGCGGGGGGCAATGAGCAGTTCTTC,CASSILAGGNEQFF
TRBD1,TRBV4-3,NA,TRBJ1-1,TGCGCCAGCAGCCCGGGACAGGACACTGAAGCTTTCTTT,CASSPGQDTEAFF
TRBD1,TRBV10-3,NA,TRBJ2-1,TGTGCCATCGGTCAGAAGCAGGGGGAAGTGAAACTGGACAATGAGCAGTTCTTC,CAIGQKQGEVKLDNEQFF